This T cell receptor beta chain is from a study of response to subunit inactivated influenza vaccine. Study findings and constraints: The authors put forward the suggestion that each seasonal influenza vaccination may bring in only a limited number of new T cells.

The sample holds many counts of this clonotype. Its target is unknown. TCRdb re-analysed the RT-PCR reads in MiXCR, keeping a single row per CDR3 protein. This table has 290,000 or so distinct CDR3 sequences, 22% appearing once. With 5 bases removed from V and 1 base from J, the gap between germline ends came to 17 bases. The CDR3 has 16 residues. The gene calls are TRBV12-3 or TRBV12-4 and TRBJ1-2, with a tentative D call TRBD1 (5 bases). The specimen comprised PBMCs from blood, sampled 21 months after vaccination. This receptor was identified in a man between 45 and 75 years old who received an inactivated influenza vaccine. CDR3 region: CASSHSTGGFNYGYTF. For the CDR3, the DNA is TGTGCCAGCAGTCACTCAACGGGGGGGTTTAACTATGGCTACACCTTC.